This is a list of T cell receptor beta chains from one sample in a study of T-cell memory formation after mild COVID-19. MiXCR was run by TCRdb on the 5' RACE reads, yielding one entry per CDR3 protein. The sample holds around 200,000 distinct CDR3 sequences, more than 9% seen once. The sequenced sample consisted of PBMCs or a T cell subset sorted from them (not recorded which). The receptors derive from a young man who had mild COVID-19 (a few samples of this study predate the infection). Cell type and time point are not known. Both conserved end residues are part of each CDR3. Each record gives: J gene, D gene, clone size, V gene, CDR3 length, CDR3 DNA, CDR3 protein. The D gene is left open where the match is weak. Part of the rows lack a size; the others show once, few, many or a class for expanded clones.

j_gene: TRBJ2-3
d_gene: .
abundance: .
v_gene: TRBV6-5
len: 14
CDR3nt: TGTGCCAGCAGTCCCCTGACAGGATCAAATACGCAGTATTTT
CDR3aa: CASSPLTGSNTQYF

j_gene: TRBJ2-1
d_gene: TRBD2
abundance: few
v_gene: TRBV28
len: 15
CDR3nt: TGTGCCAGCAGTCCCCCCGGGGTAGCGGGCGATGAGCAGTTCTTC
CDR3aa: CASSPPGVAGDEQFF

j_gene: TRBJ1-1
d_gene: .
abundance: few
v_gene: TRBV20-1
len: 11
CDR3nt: TGCAGTGGGCGACAGTCCACTGAAGCTTTCTTT
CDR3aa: CSGRQSTEAFF

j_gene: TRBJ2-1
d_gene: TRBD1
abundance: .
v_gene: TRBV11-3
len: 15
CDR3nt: TGTGCCAGCAGCTTAGAGAGGGGGCGTAGTAATGAGCAGTTCTTC
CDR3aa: CASSLERGRSNEQFF

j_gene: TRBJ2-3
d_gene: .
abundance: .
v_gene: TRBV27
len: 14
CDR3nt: TGTGCCAGCAGTCTAAACTACCCCCCAGATACGCAGTATTTT
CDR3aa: CASSLNYPPDTQYF

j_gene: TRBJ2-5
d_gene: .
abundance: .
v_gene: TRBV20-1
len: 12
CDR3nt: TGCAGTGCTAGACCGTTCGGGAAGACCCAGTACTTC
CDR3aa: CSARPFGKTQYF

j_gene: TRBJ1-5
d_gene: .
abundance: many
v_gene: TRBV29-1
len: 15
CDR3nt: TGCAGCGCCCAGGCCGGGGCCGGTGGCAATCAGCCCCAGCATTTT
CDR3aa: CSAQAGAGGNQPQHF

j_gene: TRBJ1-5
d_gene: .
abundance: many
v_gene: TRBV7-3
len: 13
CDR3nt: TGTGCCAGCAGCTTAACGAAGAATCAGCCCCAGCATTTT
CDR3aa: CASSLTKNQPQHF

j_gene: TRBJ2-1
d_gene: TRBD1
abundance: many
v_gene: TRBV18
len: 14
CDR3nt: TGTGCCAGCTCACCCGGGACAGGGCGCAATGAGCAGTTCTTC
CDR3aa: CASSPGTGRNEQFF

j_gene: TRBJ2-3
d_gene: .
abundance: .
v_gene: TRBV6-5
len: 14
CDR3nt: TGTGCCAGCAGTTACGGTCCTAGCACAGATACGCAGTATTTT
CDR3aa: CASSYGPSTDTQYF

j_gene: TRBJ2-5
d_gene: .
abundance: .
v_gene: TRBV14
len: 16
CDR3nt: TGTGCCAGCAGCCAACTCGACTGGTACCTTCAAGAGACCCAGTACTTC
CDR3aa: CASSQLDWYLQETQYF

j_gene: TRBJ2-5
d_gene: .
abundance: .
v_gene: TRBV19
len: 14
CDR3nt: TGTGCCAGTAGCCCCTCCAGTGCACAAGAGACCCAGTACTTC
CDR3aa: CASSPSSAQETQYF

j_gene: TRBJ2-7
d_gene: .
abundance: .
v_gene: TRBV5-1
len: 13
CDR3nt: TGCGCCAGCACAAAAACAGGGTCCCACGAGCAGTACTTC
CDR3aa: CASTKTGSHEQYF

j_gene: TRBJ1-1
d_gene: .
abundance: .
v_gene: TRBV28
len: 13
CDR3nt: TGTGCCAGCACCGCCGGTGGGAACACTGAAGCTTTCTTT
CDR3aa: CASTAGGNTEAFF

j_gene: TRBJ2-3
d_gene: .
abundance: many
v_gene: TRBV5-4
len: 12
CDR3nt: TGTGCCAGCAGCTTGCGCCCAGATACGCAGTATTTT
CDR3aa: CASSLRPDTQYF

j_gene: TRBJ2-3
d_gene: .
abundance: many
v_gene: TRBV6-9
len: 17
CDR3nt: TGTGCCAGCAGTTATGGGATGTGTGCTCCTAGCACAGATACGCAGTATTTT
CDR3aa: CASSYGMCAPSTDTQYF

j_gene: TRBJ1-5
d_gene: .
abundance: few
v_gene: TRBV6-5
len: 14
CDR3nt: TGTGCCAGCAGTTACTCTCAGGCTAATCAGCCCCAGCATTTT
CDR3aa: CASSYSQANQPQHF

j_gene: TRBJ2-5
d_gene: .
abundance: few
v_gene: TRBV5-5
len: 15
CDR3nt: TGTGCCAGCAGCCCCGGGACGGGACGCCAAGAGACCCAGTACTTC
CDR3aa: CASSPGTGRQETQYF

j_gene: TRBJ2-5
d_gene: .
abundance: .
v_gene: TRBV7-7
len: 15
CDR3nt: TGTGCCAGCAGCTTCATCGGGGCGGGGCGGGAGACCCAGTACTTC
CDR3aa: CASSFIGAGRETQYF

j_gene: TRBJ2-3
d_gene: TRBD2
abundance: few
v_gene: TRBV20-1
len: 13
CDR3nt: TGCAGAGGGACTAGCGGGGGGATAGATACGCAGTATTTT
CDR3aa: CRGTSGGIDTQYF

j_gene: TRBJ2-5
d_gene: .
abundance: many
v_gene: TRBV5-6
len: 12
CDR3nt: TGTGCCAGCGGCGGGACGGTGGAGACCCAGTACTTC
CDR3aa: CASGGTVETQYF

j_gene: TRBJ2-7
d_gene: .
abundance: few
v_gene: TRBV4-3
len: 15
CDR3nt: TGCGCCAGCAGCCAAGATCGGTACAGGGCTTACGAGCAGTACTTC
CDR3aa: CASSQDRYRAYEQYF

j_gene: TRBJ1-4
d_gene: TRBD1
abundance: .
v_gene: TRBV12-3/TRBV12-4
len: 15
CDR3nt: TGTGCCAGCAGTCTCCGTCAGGGGGCAGGAGAAAAACTGTTTTTT
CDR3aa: CASSLRQGAGEKLFF

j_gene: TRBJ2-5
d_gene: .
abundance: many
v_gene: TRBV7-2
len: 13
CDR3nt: TGTGCCAGCAGCCCCGGGGCAAGGGAGACCCAGTACTTC
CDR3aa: CASSPGARETQYF

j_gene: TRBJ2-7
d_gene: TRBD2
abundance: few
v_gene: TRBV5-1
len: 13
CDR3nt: TGCGCCAGCATGAGCCGGGGGGACGACGAGCAGTACTTC
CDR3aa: CASMSRGDDEQYF

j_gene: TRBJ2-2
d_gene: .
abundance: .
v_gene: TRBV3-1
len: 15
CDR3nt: TGTGCCAGCAGCCAATTCGGCAGGGCCACCGGGGAGCTGTTTTTT
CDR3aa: CASSQFGRATGELFF

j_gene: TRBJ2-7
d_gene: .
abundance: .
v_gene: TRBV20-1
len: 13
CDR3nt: TGCAGGGAGAGGAGTGACACGGACTACGAGCAGTACTTC
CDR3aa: CRERSDTDYEQYF

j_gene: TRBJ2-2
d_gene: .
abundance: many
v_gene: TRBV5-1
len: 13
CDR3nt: TGCGCCAGCAGCCGTGACGCTAACGGGGAGCTGTTTTTT
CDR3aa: CASSRDANGELFF

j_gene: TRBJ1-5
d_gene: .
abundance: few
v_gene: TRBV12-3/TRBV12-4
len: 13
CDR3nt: TGTGCCAGCACCTGGGCAGACCACAGGCCCCAGCATTTT
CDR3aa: CASTWADHRPQHF

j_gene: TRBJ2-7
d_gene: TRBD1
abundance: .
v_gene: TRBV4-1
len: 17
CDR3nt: TGCGCCAGCAGCCTTCGCTCCGGGCCGGGACAGCTCTACGAGCAGTACTTC
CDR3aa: CASSLRSGPGQLYEQYF

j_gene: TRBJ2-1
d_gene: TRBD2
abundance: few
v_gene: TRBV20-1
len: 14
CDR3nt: TGCAGTGCTAGAGATCTGGGACGGGAGGATGAGCAGTTCTTC
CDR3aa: CSARDLGREDEQFF

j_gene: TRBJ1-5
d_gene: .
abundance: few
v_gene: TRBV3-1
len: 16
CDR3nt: TGTGCCAGCAGCCAAGATTTGAGTCGGGGGGCTCAGCCCCAGCATTTT
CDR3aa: CASSQDLSRGAQPQHF

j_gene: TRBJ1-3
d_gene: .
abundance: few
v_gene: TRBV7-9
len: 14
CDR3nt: TGTGCCAGCAGCTTAGGTCGGGATGCGGGCACCATATATTTT
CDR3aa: CASSLGRDAGTIYF

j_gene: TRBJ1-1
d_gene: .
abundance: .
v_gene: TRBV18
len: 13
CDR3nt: TGTGCCAGCTCACCACTCTCGGGGACTGAAGCTTTCTTT
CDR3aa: CASSPLSGTEAFF

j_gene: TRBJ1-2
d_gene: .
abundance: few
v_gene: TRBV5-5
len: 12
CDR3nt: TGTGCCAGTACGAGACAGTTGGATGGCTACACCTTC
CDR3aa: CASTRQLDGYTF

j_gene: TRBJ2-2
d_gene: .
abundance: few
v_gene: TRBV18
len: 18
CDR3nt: TGTGCCAGCTCACCACCGCTAAACGCAGGGAAGAGGGCCGGGGAGCTGTTTTTT
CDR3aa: CASSPPLNAGKRAGELFF

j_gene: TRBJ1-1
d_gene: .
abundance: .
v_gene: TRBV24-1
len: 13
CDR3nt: TGTGCCACCAGTGATGCTCGGGCCACTGAAGCTTTCTTT
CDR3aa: CATSDARATEAFF

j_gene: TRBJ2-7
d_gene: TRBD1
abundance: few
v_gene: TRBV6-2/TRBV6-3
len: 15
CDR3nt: TGTGCCAGCCTTGCGCCGAACAGGGGCGCCTACGAGCAGTACTTC
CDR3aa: CASLAPNRGAYEQYF

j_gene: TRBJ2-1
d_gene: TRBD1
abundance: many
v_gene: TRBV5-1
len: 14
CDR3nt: TGCGCCAGCAGCTTGGTGCAGGGGGCATATGAGCAGTTCTTC
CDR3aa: CASSLVQGAYEQFF

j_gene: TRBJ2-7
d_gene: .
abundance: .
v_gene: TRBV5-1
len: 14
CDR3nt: TGCGCCAGCAGCCGATTCCAGGGATCGTACGAGCAGTACTTC
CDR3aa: CASSRFQGSYEQYF

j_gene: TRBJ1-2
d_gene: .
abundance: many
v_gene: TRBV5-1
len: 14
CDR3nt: TGCGCCAGCAGCTTGGGAGGCAGACTCTATGGCTACACCTTC
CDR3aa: CASSLGGRLYGYTF

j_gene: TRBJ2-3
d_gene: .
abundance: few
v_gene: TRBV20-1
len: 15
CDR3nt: TGCAGTGCTCGTCCCGGGCGGGGATTCACAAATACGCAGTATTTT
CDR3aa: CSARPGRGFTNTQYF

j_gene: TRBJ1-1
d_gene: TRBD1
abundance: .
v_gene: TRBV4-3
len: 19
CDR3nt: TGCGCCAGCAGCCAAGATCTGAGACAGGGAAAGAACCGAAACACTGAAGCTTTCTTT
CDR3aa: CASSQDLRQGKNRNTEAFF

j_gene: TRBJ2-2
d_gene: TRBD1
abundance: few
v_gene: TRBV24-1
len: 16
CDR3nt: TGTGCCACCAGTGATGCTCACAGGGGGGCTACCGGGGAGCTGTTTTTT
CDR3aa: CATSDAHRGATGELFF

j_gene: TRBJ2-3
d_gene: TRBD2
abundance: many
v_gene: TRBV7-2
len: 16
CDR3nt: TGTGCCAGCACCCGGCTCGGGGGGGTCGTCACAGATACGCAGTATTTT
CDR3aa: CASTRLGGVVTDTQYF

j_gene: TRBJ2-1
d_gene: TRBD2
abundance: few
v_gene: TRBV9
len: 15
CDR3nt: TGTGCCAGCAGCGCCACTAGCGGGGGCCACAATGAGCAGTTCTTC
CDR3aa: CASSATSGGHNEQFF

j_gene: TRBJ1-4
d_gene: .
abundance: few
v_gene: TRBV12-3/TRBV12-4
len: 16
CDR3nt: TGTGCCAGCACCCCGTTGGCCCATGCAACTAATGAAAAACTGTTTTTT
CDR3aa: CASTPLAHATNEKLFF

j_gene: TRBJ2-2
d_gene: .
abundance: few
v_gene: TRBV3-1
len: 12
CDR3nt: TGTGCCAGCCGGCCTGTTGGCGGGGAGCTGTTTTTT
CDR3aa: CASRPVGGELFF

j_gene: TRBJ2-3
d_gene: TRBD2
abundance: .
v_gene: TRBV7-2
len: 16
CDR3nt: TGTGCCAGCAGCTCCCGGACTAGCGGGGCCACAGATACGCAGTATTTT
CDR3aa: CASSSRTSGATDTQYF

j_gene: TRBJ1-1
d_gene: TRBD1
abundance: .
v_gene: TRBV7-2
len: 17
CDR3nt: TGTGCCAGCAGCTATAGAGACAGGGGGCTACAGAACACTGAAGCTTTCTTT
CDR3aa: CASSYRDRGLQNTEAFF

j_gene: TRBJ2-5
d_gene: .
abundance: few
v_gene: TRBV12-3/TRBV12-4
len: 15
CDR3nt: TGTGCCAGCAGCTCAGGGAGGAGGGAACGGGAGACCCAGTACTTC
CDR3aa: CASSSGRRERETQYF

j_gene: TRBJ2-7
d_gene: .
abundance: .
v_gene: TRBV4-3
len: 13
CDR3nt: TGCGCCAGCAGCCAAGATCTCCCCTACGAGCAGTACTTC
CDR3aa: CASSQDLPYEQYF

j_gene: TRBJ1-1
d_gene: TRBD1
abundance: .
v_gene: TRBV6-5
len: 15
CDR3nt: TGTGCCAGCACCCGAGGCGGACAGGTGGAAACTGAAGCTTTCTTT
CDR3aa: CASTRGGQVETEAFF

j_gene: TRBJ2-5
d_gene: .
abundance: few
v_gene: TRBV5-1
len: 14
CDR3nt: TGCGCCAGCAGCTTTCCTAGACCCCAAGAGACCCAGTACTTC
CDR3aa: CASSFPRPQETQYF

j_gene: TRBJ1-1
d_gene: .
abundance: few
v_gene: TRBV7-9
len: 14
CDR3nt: TGTGCCAGCAGCTTAGCGGCGTTAGCCACTGAAGCTTTCTTT
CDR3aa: CASSLAALATEAFF

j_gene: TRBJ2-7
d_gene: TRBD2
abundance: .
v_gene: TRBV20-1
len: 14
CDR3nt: TGCAGTGCTAGAGAGGGACTAGAGCTCCACGAGCAGTACTTC
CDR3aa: CSAREGLELHEQYF

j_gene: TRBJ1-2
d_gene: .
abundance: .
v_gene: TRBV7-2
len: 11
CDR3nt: TGTGCCACCGCAGGAAACTATGGCTACACCTTC
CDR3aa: CATAGNYGYTF